This is a list of T cell receptor beta chains from one sample in a study of T cells in Graves' hyperthyroidism and ophthalmopathy. TCRdb itself ran the multiplex PCR reads through MiXCR, one entry per CDR3 protein. Of approximately 360,000 distinct CDR3 sequences in the sample, around 25% were seen once. The sample was blood. The receptors originated from a middle-aged man with Graves' hyperthyroidism. Each CDR3 is given with its conserved first and last residue. D genes are given only for firm matches. The size entry is marked missing in some rows and otherwise reads once, few, many or a size class.

>NA|NA|TRBJ2-1|TRBV7-6
TGTGCCGGCATAAAGGGAGGACCGTTAGGCAATGAGCAGTTCTTC
CAGIKGGPLGNEQFF
>many|NA|TRBJ2-3|TRBV7-3
TGTGCCAGCAGCTTAACAGGCGGAACGGCACTCACAGATACGCAGTATTTT
CASSLTGGTALTDTQYF
>many|TRBD1|TRBJ2-5|TRBV2
TGTGCCAGCGGACAGGGGAGGAAAGAGACCCAGTACTTC
CASGQGRKETQYF
>few|TRBD1|TRBJ1-1|TRBV2
TGTGCCAGCAGTGGGTTCAGAGGGGGCAGCGGGGCTTTCTTT
CASSGFRGGSGAFF
>few|TRBD1|TRBJ2-1|TRBV25-1
TGTGCCAGCAGGGACAGGGGGAACAATGAGCAGTTCTTC
CASRDRGNNEQFF
>few|NA|TRBJ1-2|TRBV29-1
TGCAGCGTTGAAGGGGAGGGGAGAGACTATGGCTACACCTTC
CSVEGEGRDYGYTF
>few|NA|TRBJ2-1|TRBV29-1
TGCAGCGTTGAGGGGCAGGGCGATCTGGTCGGGACCTACAATGAGCAGTTCTTC
CSVEGQGDLVGTYNEQFF
>many|NA|TRBJ2-3|TRBV12-3/TRBV12-4
TGTGCCAGCACCGCGACACGGTTAAGCACAGATACGCAGTATTTT
CASTATRLSTDTQYF
>few|NA|TRBJ1-6|TRBV11-2
TGTGCCAGCAGCCCGAAAACCTGGACAGAGAGCTCCTATAATTCACCCCTCCACTTT
CASSPKTWTESSYNSPLHF
>many|NA|TRBJ1-6|TRBV12-3/TRBV12-4
TGTGCCAGCAGTGACGGGCCCGGGGTACGCGCACCCCTCCACTTT
CASSDGPGVRAPLHF
>few|TRBD2|TRBJ2-1|TRBV14
TGTGCCAGCAGCCACCCAGGACTAGCGGCCTACAATGAGCAGTTCTTC
CASSHPGLAAYNEQFF
>many|NA|TRBJ2-3|TRBV7-3
TGTGCCAGCAGCGACAATAGAGATACGCAGTATTTT
CASSDNRDTQYF
>NA|TRBD2|TRBJ2-1|TRBV7-9
TGTGCCAGCAGCTTTCTGCAGACTAGCGGCACCTACAATGAGCAGTTCTTC
CASSFLQTSGTYNEQFF
>few|NA|TRBJ1-1|TRBV12-3/TRBV12-4
TGTGCCAGCAGTCTCAGGAATCTTGAAGCTTTCTTT
CASSLRNLEAFF
>NA|NA|TRBJ2-2|TRBV7-3
TGTGCCAGCAGCTTAAGAGGGACCTCCAACACCGGGGAGCTGTTTTTT
CASSLRGTSNTGELFF
>NA|NA|TRBJ2-5|TRBV10-3
TGTGCCATCAGCCCCTTCGGCCAGGGAAATCAAGAGACCCAGTACTTC
CAISPFGQGNQETQYF
>NA|NA|TRBJ2-1|TRBV5-1
TGCGCCAGCAGCTTGGACAGGTTTCGGAACAAGCAGTTCTTC
CASSLDRFRNKQFF
>NA|NA|TRBJ1-1|TRBV5-1
TGCGCCAGCAGATCCGGGACACCGAACACTGAAGCTTTCTTT
CASRSGTPNTEAFF
>few|NA|TRBJ2-5|TRBV12-3/TRBV12-4
TGTGCCAGCAGCCAGATCGGGGAGACCCAGTACTTC
CASSQIGETQYF
>few|NA|TRBJ1-1|TRBV7-9
TGTGCCAGCAGCTTAGGAAGTGGCACCCTAGAAGCTTTCTTT
CASSLGSGTLEAFF
>few|NA|TRBJ2-7|TRBV27
TGTGCCAGCAGTTTGTGGGGGAGTCCCTCCGAGCAGTACTTC
CASSLWGSPSEQYF